These T cell receptor beta chains were read from a single sample in a study of blood T cell repertoires in COVID-19. Sequenced by immunoSEQ multiplex PCR; TCRdb stores in-frame clones only, minus some. Here the sample spans roughly 200,000 clones, about four fifths being singletons. The sample was peripheral blood. These receptors all stem from a man aged 65 to 79 with active or convalescent COVID-19. CDR3s include the opening cysteine and the closing phenylalanine or tryptophan. A D gene is named only where the DNA matches it firmly.

cdr3_aa: CASSGQGAVWGYTF
d_call: TRBD1
j_call: TRBJ1-2
v_call: TRBV2

cdr3_aa: CASSLGTETQYF
d_call: .
j_call: TRBJ2-3
v_call: TRBV5-1

cdr3_aa: CSVELGGGNEQFF
d_call: .
j_call: TRBJ2-1
v_call: TRBV29-1

cdr3_aa: CARSFSGRSYNEQFF
d_call: TRBD2
j_call: TRBJ2-1
v_call: TRBV5-3

cdr3_aa: CASSLGGVGANVLTF
d_call: .
j_call: TRBJ2-6
v_call: TRBV5-4

cdr3_aa: CASSYLSQGWDTEAFF
d_call: .
j_call: TRBJ1-1
v_call: TRBV6-5

cdr3_aa: CASSYRGIGNTIYF
d_call: TRBD1
j_call: TRBJ1-3
v_call: TRBV5-4

cdr3_aa: CASSLGTGKESPLHF
d_call: TRBD1
j_call: TRBJ1-6
v_call: TRBV7-8

cdr3_aa: CASSLGEASYNEQFF
d_call: .
j_call: TRBJ2-1
v_call: TRBV7-2

cdr3_aa: CASSWRQSQYGYTF
d_call: .
j_call: TRBJ1-2
v_call: TRBV5-4

cdr3_aa: CASSVEGGEAFF
d_call: TRBD1
j_call: TRBJ1-1
v_call: TRBV9

cdr3_aa: CRGQGDYGYTF
d_call: TRBD1
j_call: TRBJ1-2
v_call: TRBV20-1

cdr3_aa: CASSYVSSFGNTIYF
d_call: .
j_call: TRBJ1-3
v_call: TRBV6-5

cdr3_aa: CASSYSHEAGVGSYNEQFF
d_call: TRBD2
j_call: TRBJ2-1
v_call: TRBV6-2/TRBV6-3

cdr3_aa: CASSTQGNYGYTF
d_call: TRBD1
j_call: TRBJ1-2
v_call: TRBV19

cdr3_aa: CSANDYTSTDTQYF
d_call: .
j_call: TRBJ2-3
v_call: TRBV20-1

cdr3_aa: CASSPRAGERNEQFF
d_call: TRBD2
j_call: TRBJ2-1
v_call: TRBV2

cdr3_aa: CASSLQVGTYEQYF
d_call: .
j_call: TRBJ2-7
v_call: TRBV5-4

cdr3_aa: CASGLGLVPNEQFF
d_call: .
j_call: TRBJ2-1
v_call: TRBV12-5

cdr3_aa: CASHLGRNTEAFF
d_call: .
j_call: TRBJ1-1
v_call: TRBV27

cdr3_aa: CASSLTGLAGTDTQYF
d_call: TRBD2
j_call: TRBJ2-3
v_call: TRBV5-5

cdr3_aa: CASSLDFRNTGELFF
d_call: .
j_call: TRBJ2-2
v_call: TRBV5-4

cdr3_aa: CASNTGTSVYNEQFF
d_call: TRBD2
j_call: TRBJ2-1
v_call: TRBV2

cdr3_aa: CASSPGTGKETQYF
d_call: TRBD1
j_call: TRBJ2-5
v_call: TRBV18

cdr3_aa: CASTEVAGGQSYEQYF
d_call: TRBD2
j_call: TRBJ2-7
v_call: TRBV5-4

cdr3_aa: CASKPQIYGYTF
d_call: .
j_call: TRBJ1-2
v_call: TRBV2

cdr3_aa: CASSRGLAGDQETQYF
d_call: TRBD2
j_call: TRBJ2-5
v_call: TRBV11-2

cdr3_aa: CASSPSGRYEQYF
d_call: TRBD2
j_call: TRBJ2-7
v_call: TRBV12-3/TRBV12-4

cdr3_aa: CASSYSSQPRITYF
d_call: .
j_call: TRBJ2-5
v_call: TRBV6-5

cdr3_aa: CASSGQREKGYTF
d_call: .
j_call: TRBJ1-2
v_call: TRBV28

cdr3_aa: CASSSGTGSFYEQYF
d_call: TRBD1
j_call: TRBJ2-7
v_call: TRBV7-6

cdr3_aa: CASRRTSGHNEQFF
d_call: TRBD2
j_call: TRBJ2-1
v_call: TRBV6-5

cdr3_aa: CASSAGGSYGYTF
d_call: TRBD1
j_call: TRBJ1-2
v_call: TRBV5-4

cdr3_aa: CASSEQGADFKNIQYF
d_call: TRBD1
j_call: TRBJ2-4
v_call: TRBV2

cdr3_aa: CASSQGRVTEAFF
d_call: .
j_call: TRBJ1-1
v_call: TRBV3-1/TRBV3-2

cdr3_aa: CASSAKSAGPYNEQFF
d_call: .
j_call: TRBJ2-1
v_call: TRBV9

cdr3_aa: CASSYRGGELFF
d_call: .
j_call: TRBJ2-2
v_call: TRBV5-6

cdr3_aa: CASRKGEGTEAFF
d_call: .
j_call: TRBJ1-1
v_call: TRBV3-1/TRBV3-2

cdr3_aa: CASSERLAEADTQYF
d_call: TRBD2
j_call: TRBJ2-3
v_call: TRBV6-1

cdr3_aa: CATSDRGHHYEQYF
d_call: .
j_call: TRBJ2-7
v_call: TRBV24-1

cdr3_aa: CASSRDSSSYNEQFF
d_call: .
j_call: TRBJ2-1
v_call: TRBV6-5

cdr3_aa: CSARRGSEQYF
d_call: .
j_call: TRBJ2-7
v_call: TRBV20-1